This T cell receptor beta chain was recorded in a study of beta chain features in type 1 diabetes (dated by TCRdb to between 2018 and 2020). Concerning the study at large: Mean age, gender distribution, total cell number and subset yield did not differ between patients and healthy donors. A total of around 110,000,000 sorted cells were examined across all samples, and RNA yield correlated strongly with the number of cells per subset. The study compared TCRB repertoires of sorted circulating CD4+ T cell subsets between recently diagnosed type 1 diabetes patients and matched healthy donors. Regulatory and stem cell-like memory subsets were obtained from only 8 patients and about 8 healthy donors, while naive and central memory subsets were obtained from all 30 or so donors.

Each donor gave one peripheral blood draw, around 0.12 L on average, collected into heparinised tubes. A BD FACSAria II and a panel including CD45RO, CCR7, CD25, CD127, CD95 and CD27 were used to sort naive, central memory, regulatory and stem cell-like memory CD4+ T cells. Purity was above 98% for every sorted population. Right away, PBMCs were isolated by Lymphoprep density gradient centrifugation and were stained directly, with no culture step. So that batch effects would be minimized, each experiment stained and sorted samples in pairs, pairing one healthy donor with one patient. Deletion took 10 bases off V and 7 bases off J, with a span of 13 bases between the germline ends. The germline V gene (reference sequence) provides CDR1 SEHNR and CDR2 FQNEAQ. The CDR3 has 12 amino acids, counting the end cysteine and phenylalanine. Kept here is only the CDR3 DNA, which spans 36 bases and is read in frame from base 1.

The entire isolated RNA was reverse transcribed using the High Capacity cDNA Reverse Transcription Kit, and thus expressed TCRB transcripts were sequenced. Naive, central memory and regulatory T cell samples underwent deep immunoSEQ sequencing, averaging around 3.7 million total reads per sample. Sorted cells were lysed in RLT buffer and RNA was extracted with DNase-treated RNeasy Micro or Mini kits, depending on cell number. Each cell subset was processed separately to prevent cross-contamination, with patient and healthy donor samples processed together. Using the immunoSEQ multiplex PCR, TCRB sequences were amplified from cDNA into 87-bp fragments spanning the CDR3 region. The amplicons were sequenced using the Illumina HiSeq platform. The source study handled its data this way. PCR bias was computationally corrected using synthetic template baselines, reads within Hamming distance 2 were collapsed, and singletons that could not be merged were discarded. By aligning reads against IMGT, V, D and J genes, CDR3 length, and insertions or deletions at six rearrangement sites were assigned. Within each subset, clonotype counts were normalized to sorted cell number, and only after that were true diversity and Gini coefficients computed with the tcR R package. Repertoire sharing was quantified using the overlap coefficient calculated on TCRB nucleotide sequences. Out-of-frame TCRB sequences from naive cells were analyzed as a proxy for the pre-selection repertoire. Held by TCRdb, this immuneACCESS table contains in-frame sequences only and omits some clones. Under half of the omission traces to an unresolved V gene where checked; the cause of the rest is unknown. The DNA gave D and trimming, while V, J and clone size come from that table. A total of around 250,000 clones appear in this sample, 11% to 15% of them only once. The ten largest clones represent approximately 0.018% of the sample.

This clone was picked up a small number of times. Which antigen it targets is not known. Nothing much larger sits one base from this clone, and base qualities are not available. Results the study describes overall, beyond this receptor: Fewer insertions and more nucleotide deletions at VDJ recombination sites were observed in patients with type 1 diabetes, implying thymic rearrangement abnormalities. Naive, central memory and regulatory TCRB repertoires appeared to be more similar among patients than among healthy donors. PCR may preferentially amplify shorter templates, but because patient and control samples were amplified and corrected together, any resulting skew would affect both groups equally. Only small numbers of individuals were included in the HLA sub-analyses, which left unresolved whether HLA type had any influence on TCRB rearrangement. Because cDNA was sequenced instead of genomic DNA, activated cells with high expression could be over-represented, although the groups did not differ in activation or CD3 levels. Type 1 diabetes patients showed a moderate but significant shortening of TCRB CDR3 length in all four CD4+ subsets.

Sequencing was done on a sample of naive CD4+ T cells from blood. Sample cell subset or site, as interpreted from the label and publication: true naive CD4+ T cells. This TCR was recovered from a man aged 30 to 45 with type 1 diabetes. Recombination connected TRBV7-9 to TRBJ2-2; the D gene is possibly TRBD1, with 6 bases matching. The CDR3 reads CAKQGSGGELFF. The nucleotide sequence reads TGTGCCAAACAGGGATCCGGCGGGGAGCTGTTTTTT.